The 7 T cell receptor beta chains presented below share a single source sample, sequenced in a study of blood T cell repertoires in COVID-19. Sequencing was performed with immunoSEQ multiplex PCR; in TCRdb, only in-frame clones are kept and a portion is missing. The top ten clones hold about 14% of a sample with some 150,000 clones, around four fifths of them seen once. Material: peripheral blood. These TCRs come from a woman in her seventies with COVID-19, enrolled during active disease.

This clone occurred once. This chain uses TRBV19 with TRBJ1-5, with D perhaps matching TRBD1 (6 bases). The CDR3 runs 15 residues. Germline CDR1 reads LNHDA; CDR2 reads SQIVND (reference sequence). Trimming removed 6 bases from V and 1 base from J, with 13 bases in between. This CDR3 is CASRPPGTSNQPQHF. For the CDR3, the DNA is TGTGCCAGTAGGCCGCCGGGGACAAGCAATCAGCCCCAGCATTTT. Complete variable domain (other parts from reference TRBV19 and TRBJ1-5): DGGITQSPKYLFRKEGQNVTLSCEQNLNHDAMYWYRQDPGQGLRLIYYSQIVNDFQKGDIAEGYSVSREKKESFPLTVTSAQKNPTAFYLCASRPPGTSNQPQHFGDGTRLSIL.

The CDR3 nucleotides read TGTGCCAGCAGTCATGACAGGGGTACTGGAAACACCATATATTTT. Protein sequence: CASSHDRGTGNTIYF. The chain joins TRBV7-6 to TRBJ1-3; 8 nucleotides align to TRBD1. The V gene's germline CDR1 is SGHVS and CDR2 FNYEAQ. The CDR3 totals 15 residues. V lost 6 bases and J lost 2; bases outside the gene matches: 6.

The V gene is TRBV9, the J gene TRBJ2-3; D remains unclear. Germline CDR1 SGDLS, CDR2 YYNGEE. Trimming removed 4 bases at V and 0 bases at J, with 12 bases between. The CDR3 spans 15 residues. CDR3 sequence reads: CASSPRGPSTDTQYF. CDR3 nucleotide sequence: TGTGCCAGCAGCCCTAGAGGCCCCAGCACAGATACGCAGTATTTT.

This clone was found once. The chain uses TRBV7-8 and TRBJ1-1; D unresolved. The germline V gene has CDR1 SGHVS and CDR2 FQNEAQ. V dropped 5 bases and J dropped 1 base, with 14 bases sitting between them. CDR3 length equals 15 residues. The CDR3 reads CASSERKAPNTEAFF. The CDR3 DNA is TGTGCCAGCAGCGAACGAAAAGCCCCGAACACTGAAGCTTTCTTT.

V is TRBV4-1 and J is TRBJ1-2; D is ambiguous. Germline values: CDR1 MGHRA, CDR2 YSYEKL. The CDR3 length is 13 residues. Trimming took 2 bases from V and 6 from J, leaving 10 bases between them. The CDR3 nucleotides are TGCGCCAGCAGCCAAACAGCAGTCAATGGCTACACCTTC. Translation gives CASSQTAVNGYTF.

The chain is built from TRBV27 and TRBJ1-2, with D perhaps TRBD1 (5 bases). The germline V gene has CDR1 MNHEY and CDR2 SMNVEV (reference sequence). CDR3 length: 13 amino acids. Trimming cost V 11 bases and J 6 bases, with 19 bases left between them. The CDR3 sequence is CAPSRRQGDGYTF. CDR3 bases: TGTGCCCCTAGTAGACGGCAGGGCGATGGCTACACCTTC.

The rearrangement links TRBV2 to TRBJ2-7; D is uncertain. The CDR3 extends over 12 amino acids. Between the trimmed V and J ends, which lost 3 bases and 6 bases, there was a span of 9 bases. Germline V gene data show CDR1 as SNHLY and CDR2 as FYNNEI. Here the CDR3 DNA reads TGTGCCAGCAGTGAGCTTAGTGTCGAGCAGTACTTC. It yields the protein CASSELSVEQYF.